The T cell receptor beta chain under discussion was sequenced for a study of blood T cell repertoires in COVID-19. The CDR3 length is 15 residues. Germline loops: CDR1 SEHNR, CDR2 FQNEAQ (reference sequence). V was clipped by 6 bases and J by 4 bases, with 18 bases between them. The data were produced by immunoSEQ multiplex PCR, yet TCRdb's version contains in-frame clones alone and is incomplete. The data hold approximately 300,000 clones, with approximately 90% observed a single time. Clinical history reported by participants formed the basis on which cohorts were assigned. The source of this sequence is a woman in her 30s who had been exposed to COVID-19. Sequencing was done on a sample of PBMCs or T cells enriched from blood (not recorded which). The rearrangement uses TRBV7-9 and TRBJ1-1, with a weak D call TRBD1 (6 bases). CDR3 sequence: CASRAGGLTGTEAFF. The CDR3 coding sequence is TGTGCCAGCAGGGCCGGGGGGCTAACGGGCACTGAAGCTTTCTTT. Full variable domain (rest looked up from reference TRBV7-9 and TRBJ1-1): DTGVSQNPRHKITKRGQNVTFRCDPISEHNRLYWYRQTLGQGPEFLTYFQNEAQLEKSRLLSDRFSAERPKGSFSTLEIQRTEQGDSAMYLCASRAGGLTGTEAFFGQGTRLTVV.